This TCR beta chain was profiled in a study of tissue T cells after allogeneic stem cell transplantation. This clone is labeled as medium-sized. Gene labels here are mouse ones. The CDR3 is cut off 1 residue early in the read; its end comes from the germline J gene. This sample's time point: mouse harvest day 7 after allogeneic transplant. Each mouse received 10^7 T-cell-depleted marrow cells plus 10^6 splenic CD5+ T cells by tail vein. This CDR3 is built from 14 residues. Germline loops: CDR1 KGHPV, CDR2 FQNQEV (reference sequence). Losses at the gene ends were 2 bases for V and 3 bases for J; bases not matched to a gene: 2. Repertoires were generated with immunoSEQ multiplex PCR, while TCRdb's copy carries only in-frame clones and drops some. The sample consists of 5,500 to 6,500 clones, roughly 45% of them appearing once.

This TCR was sampled from a female BALB/c mouse given C57BL/6 T cells with graft-versus-host disease after an allogeneic hematopoietic cell transplant. Sequenced material: skin. V usage is TRBV26 and J usage is TRBJ2-4; 7 positions agree with TRBD1. CDR3: CASSLPRGQNTLYF. The part of the CDR3 DNA that was read is TGTGCCAGCAGTCTGCCCAGGGGGCAAAACACCTTGTAC.